The TCR beta chain described here comes from a study of OX40 agonist ivuxolimab in advanced cancers. Study-wide context: The patients received agonistic anti-OX40 (CD134) antibody ivuxolimab.

Peripheral blood came from all dose cohorts at three timepoints. The method was immunoSEQ multiplex PCR; TCRdb's version includes in-frame clones alone and lacks a portion of them. The profile covers approximately 13,000 clones, with about 68% appearing a single time and approximately 26% taken by the ten largest. The origin of this receptor is an adult with an advanced solid tumor such as melanoma, head and neck, liver or kidney cancer. The sample in question was CD4+ or CD8+ T cells sorted from blood, obtained in a trial of the OX40 agonist ivuxolimab.

The CDR3 loop is CASLSPSGNEQFF. The CDR3 coding sequence is TGTGCCAGTTTATCTCCTTCTGGGAATGAGCAGTTCTTC. The J gene is TRBJ2-1, the V gene TRBV7-9, with unresolved D. Trimming left V 9 bases short and J 7 bases short, with 16 bases between. The V gene's germline CDR1 is SEHNR and CDR2 FQNEAQ (reference sequence). The CDR3 has 13 amino acids.